The sequence of this T cell receptor beta chain was determined in a study of blood T cell repertoires in COVID-19. At the level of the study: The United States, Italy and Spain supplied acute and convalescent COVID-19 samples.

Those enrolled in Seattle joined during active infection and were followed longitudinally afterward. Per the authors' pipeline: Counts of nucleated cells, estimated from reference gene primer amplification, were obtained. Sequenced by immunoSEQ multiplex PCR; TCRdb stores in-frame clones only, minus some. V and J calls and clone size are given by that table; D and trimming were obtained from the DNA. The sample records just over 250,000 clones, around nine tenths being singletons. Sequencing input: peripheral blood. This TCR was sampled from a woman in her 70s with COVID-19, enrolled during active disease.

The DNA for the CDR3 is TGTGCCAGTAGTCGGCAGGGTCCCCGCGAGCAGTACTTC. Translating gives CASSRQGPREQYF. The J gene is TRBJ2-7, the V gene TRBV19; tentative D call: TRBD1 (5 bases). From germline, CDR1 is LNHDA and CDR2 SQIVND (reference sequence). The V gene lost 5 bases and the J gene lost 6 bases, with 14 bases spanning the gap. This CDR3 region has 13 residues.